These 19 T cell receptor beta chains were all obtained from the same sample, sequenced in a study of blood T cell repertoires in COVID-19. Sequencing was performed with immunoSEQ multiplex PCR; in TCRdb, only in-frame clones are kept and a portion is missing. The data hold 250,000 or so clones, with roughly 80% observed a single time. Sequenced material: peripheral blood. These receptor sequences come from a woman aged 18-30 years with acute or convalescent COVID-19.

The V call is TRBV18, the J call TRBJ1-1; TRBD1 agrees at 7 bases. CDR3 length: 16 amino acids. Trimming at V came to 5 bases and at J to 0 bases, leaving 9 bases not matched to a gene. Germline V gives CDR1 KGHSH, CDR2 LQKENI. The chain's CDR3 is CASSSVQGSVNTEAFF. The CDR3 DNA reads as TGTGCCAGCTCATCCGTACAGGGGTCTGTGAACACTGAAGCTTTCTTT. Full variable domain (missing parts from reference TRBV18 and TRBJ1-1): NAGVMQNPRHLVRRRGQEARLRCSPMKGHSHVYWYRQLPEEGLKFMVYLQKENIIDESGMPKERFSAEFPKEGPSILRIQQVVRGDSAAYFCASSSVQGSVNTEAFFGQGTRLTVV.

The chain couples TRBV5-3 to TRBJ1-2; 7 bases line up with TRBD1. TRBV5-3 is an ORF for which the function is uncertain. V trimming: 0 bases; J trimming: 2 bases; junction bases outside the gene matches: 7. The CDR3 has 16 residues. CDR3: CARSLVKGASNYGYTF. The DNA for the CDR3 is TGTGCCAGAAGCTTGGTCAAGGGGGCCTCAAACTATGGCTACACCTTC.

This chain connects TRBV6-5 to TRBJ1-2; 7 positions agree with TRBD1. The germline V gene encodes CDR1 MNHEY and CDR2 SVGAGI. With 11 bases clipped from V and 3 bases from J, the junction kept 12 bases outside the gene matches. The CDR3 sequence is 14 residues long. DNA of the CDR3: TGTGCCCTCACGATTCTCGGGACAGACTATGGCTACACCTTC. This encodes CALTILGTDYGYTF.

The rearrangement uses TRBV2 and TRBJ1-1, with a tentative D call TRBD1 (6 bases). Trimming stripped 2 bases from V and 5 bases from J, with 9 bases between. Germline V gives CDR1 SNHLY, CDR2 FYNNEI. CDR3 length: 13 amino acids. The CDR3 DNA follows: TGTGCCAGCAGTGAACCTACAGGGACTGAAGCTTTCTTT. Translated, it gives CASSEPTGTEAFF.

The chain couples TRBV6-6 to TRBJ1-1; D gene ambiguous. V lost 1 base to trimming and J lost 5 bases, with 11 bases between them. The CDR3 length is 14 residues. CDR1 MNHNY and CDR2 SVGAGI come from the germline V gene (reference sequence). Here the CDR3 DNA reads TGTGCCAGCAGTTACTTATTAATAGTGACTGAAGCTTTCTTT. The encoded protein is CASSYLLIVTEAFF.

The CDR3 region is CASSLGLAGQRLYEQYF. In DNA form, the CDR3 reads TGTGCCAGCAGCTTGGGACTAGCGGGACAAAGATTATACGAGCAGTACTTC. This chain uses TRBV5-6 with TRBJ2-7, with 11 positions matching TRBD2. Germline CDR1 reads SGHDT; CDR2 reads YYEEEE. CDR3 size: 17 residues. With 0 bases clipped from V and 4 bases from J, the junction kept 9 bases outside the gene matches.

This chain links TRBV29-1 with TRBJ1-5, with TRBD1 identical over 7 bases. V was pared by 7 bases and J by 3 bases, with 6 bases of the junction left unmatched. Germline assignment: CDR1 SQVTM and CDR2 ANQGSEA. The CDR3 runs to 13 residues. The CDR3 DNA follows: TGCAGCGCCTCGACAGGGACCAATCAGCCCCAGCATTTT. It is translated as CSASTGTNQPQHF. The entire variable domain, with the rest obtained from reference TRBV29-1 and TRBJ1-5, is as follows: SAVISQKPSRDICQRGTSLTIQCQVDSQVTMMFWYRQQPGQSLTLIATANQGSEATYESGFVIDKFPISRPNLTFSTLTVSNMSPEDSSIYLCSASTGTNQPQHFGDGTRLSIL.

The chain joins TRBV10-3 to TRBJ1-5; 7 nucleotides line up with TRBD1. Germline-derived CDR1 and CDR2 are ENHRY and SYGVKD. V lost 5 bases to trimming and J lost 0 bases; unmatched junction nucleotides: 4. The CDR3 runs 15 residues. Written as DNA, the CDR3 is TGTGCCATCAGTACCGGGACAGATAGCAATCAGCCCCAGCATTTT. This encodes CAISTGTDSNQPQHF.

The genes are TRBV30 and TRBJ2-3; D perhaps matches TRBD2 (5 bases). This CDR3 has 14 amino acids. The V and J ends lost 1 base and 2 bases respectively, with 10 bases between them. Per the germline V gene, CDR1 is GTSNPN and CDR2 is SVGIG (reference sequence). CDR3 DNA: TGTGCCTGGAGTGATGTCGGGGTCACAGATACGCAGTATTTT. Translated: CAWSDVGVTDTQYF.

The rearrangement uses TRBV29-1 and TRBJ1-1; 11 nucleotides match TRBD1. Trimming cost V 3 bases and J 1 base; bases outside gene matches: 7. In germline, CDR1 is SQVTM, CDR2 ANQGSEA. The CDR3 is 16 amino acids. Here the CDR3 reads CSVDKGQGVGNTEAFF. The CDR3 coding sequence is TGCAGCGTTGATAAGGGACAGGGGGTGGGGAACACTGAAGCTTTCTTT.

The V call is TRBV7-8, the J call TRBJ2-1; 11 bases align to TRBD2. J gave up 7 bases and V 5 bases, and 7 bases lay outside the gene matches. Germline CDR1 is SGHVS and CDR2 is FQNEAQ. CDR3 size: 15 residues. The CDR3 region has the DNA TGTGCCAGCAGCGTTACTAGCGGGAGAAGTAATGAGCAGTTCTTC. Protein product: CASSVTSGRSNEQFF.

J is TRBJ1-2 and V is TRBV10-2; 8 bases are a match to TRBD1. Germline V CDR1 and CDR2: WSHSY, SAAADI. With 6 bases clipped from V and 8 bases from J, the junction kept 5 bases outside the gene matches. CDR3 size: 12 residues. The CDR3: CASSRQGMGYTF. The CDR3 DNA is TGCGCCAGCAGCAGACAGGGGATGGGCTACACCTTC.

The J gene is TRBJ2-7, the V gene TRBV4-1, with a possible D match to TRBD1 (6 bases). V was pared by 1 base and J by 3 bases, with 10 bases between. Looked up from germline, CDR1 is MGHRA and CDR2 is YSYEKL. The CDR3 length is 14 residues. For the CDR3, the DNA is TGCGCCAGCAGCCAAGGGGGGCTTAGCTACGAGCAGTACTTC. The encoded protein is CASSQGGLSYEQYF.

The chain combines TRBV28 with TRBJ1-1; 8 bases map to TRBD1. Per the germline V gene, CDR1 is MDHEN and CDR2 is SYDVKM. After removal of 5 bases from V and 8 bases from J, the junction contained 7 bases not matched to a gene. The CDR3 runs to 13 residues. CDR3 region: CASSNNRGAEAFF. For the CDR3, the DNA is TGTGCCAGCAGTAACAACAGGGGGGCGGAAGCTTTCTTT.

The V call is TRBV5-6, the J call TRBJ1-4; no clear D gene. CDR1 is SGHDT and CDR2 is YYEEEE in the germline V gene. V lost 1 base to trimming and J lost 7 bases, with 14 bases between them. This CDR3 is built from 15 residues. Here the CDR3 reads CASSLSPLLSEKLFF. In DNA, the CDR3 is TGTGCCAGCAGCTTGTCCCCCCTCCTCAGTGAAAAACTGTTTTTT.

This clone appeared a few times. CDR3: CASSEGRGGNTIYF. As DNA, the CDR3 is TGTGCCAGCAGTGAAGGGAGGGGAGGAAACACCATATATTTT. The chain combines TRBV6-1 with TRBJ1-3; D possibly corresponds to TRBD1 (5 bases). Per the germline V gene, CDR1 is MNHNS and CDR2 is SASEGT. The V end lost 1 base, the J end lost 4 bases, and 8 bases lay between the germline ends. The CDR3 length is 14 residues.

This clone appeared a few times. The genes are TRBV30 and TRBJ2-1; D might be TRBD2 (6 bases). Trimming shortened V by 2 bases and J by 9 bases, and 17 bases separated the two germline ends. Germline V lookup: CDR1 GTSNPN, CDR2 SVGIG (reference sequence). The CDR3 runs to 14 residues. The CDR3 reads CAWSRTTSFPEQFF. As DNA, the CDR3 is TGTGCCTGGAGTAGGACGACTAGTTTTCCTGAGCAGTTCTTC.

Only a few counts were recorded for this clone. CDR3 protein: CASSLLGLTEAFF. The DNA of the CDR3 is TGTGCCAGCAGCTTACTTGGGCTCACTGAAGCTTTCTTT. This sequence joins TRBV7-2 and TRBJ1-1; no clear D. The CDR3 loop spans 13 amino acids. In germline, CDR1 is SGHTA, CDR2 FQGNSA. The V end lost 2 bases, the J end lost 4 bases, and 8 bases lay between the germline ends.

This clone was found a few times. CDR3 sequence: CASNGQGYTEAFF. For the CDR3, the DNA is TGTGCCAGTAACGGACAGGGGTACACTGAAGCTTTCTTT. The chain uses TRBV19 and TRBJ1-1; 9 bases line up with TRBD1. The V gene end was trimmed by 7 bases and the J gene end by 3 bases; junction bases not matched to a gene: 3. CDR3 size: 13 residues. Germline values: CDR1 LNHDA, CDR2 SQIVND (reference sequence). Filled out from reference TRBV19 and TRBJ1-1, the complete variable domain reads DGGITQSPKYLFRKEGQNVTLSCEQNLNHDAMYWYRQDPGQGLRLIYYSQIVNDFQKGDIAEGYSVSREKKESFPLTVTSAQKNPTAFYLCASNGQGYTEAFFGQGTRLTVV.